The entry that follows covers one TCR beta chain sequence. These data belong to a study of blood T cell repertoires in COVID-19. The wider study: The samples span acute and convalescent COVID-19 from the United States, Italy and Spain.

V lost 0 bases, J lost 5 bases, and 11 bases lay in between. Germline CDR1 is SGHRS and CDR2 is YFSETQ. The CDR3 loop spans 15 amino acids. Sequenced by immunoSEQ multiplex PCR; TCRdb stores in-frame clones only, minus some. The sample lists some 120,000 clones; roughly 86% were seen once. This clonotype originated in a middle-aged man with acute or convalescent COVID-19. The chain uses TRBV5-1 and TRBJ2-2; D is possibly TRBD1 (6 bases). The sample taken for sequencing was peripheral blood. The CDR3 DNA is TGCGCCAGCAGCTTGGACAGGGTAGGGACCGGGGAGCTGTTTTTT. Translated: CASSLDRVGTGELFF.